This entry is about one TCR beta chain. Researchers took RNA transcripts and amplified the TCR beta CDR3 regions from them. A set of HTBI primers served as the primers for a first-round RT-PCR of the TCR CDR3. TCRdb fed the multiplex PCR reads into MiXCR, producing one record per CDR3 protein. The data hold 350,000 to 400,000 distinct CDR3 sequences, with 15% observed a single time. On the basis of clinical symptoms, serum thyroxine and TRAb, thyroid ultrasound and orbital computed tomography, diagnoses were made. CDR3 size: 16 residues. Germline assignment: CDR1 MNHEY and CDR2 SMNVEV (reference sequence). Trimming took 2 bases from V and 2 from J, leaving 14 bases between them. This entry comes from a study of T cells in Graves' hyperthyroidism and ophthalmopathy.

This TCR derives from a woman in her 30s with Graves' hyperthyroidism. Sequencing input: blood. The V gene is TRBV27, the J gene TRBJ2-3; D is uncertain. The CDR3 DNA follows: TGTGCCAGCAGTTTAATGATCGGGCTCGCCACAGATACGCAGTATTTT. It codes for CASSLMIGLATDTQYF.